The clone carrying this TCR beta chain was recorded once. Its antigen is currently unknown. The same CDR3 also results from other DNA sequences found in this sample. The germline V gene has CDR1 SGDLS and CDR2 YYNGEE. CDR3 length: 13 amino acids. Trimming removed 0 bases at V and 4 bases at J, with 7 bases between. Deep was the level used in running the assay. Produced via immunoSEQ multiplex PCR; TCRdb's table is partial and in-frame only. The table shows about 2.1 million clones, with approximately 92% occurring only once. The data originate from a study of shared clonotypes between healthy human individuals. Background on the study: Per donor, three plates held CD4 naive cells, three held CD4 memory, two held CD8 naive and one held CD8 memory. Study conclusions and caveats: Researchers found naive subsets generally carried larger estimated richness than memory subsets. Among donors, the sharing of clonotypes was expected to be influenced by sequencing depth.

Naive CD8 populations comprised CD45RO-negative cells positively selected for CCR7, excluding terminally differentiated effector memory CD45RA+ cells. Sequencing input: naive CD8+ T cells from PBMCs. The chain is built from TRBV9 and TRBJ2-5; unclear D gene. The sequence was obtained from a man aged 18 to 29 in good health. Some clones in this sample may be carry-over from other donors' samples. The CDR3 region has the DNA TGTGCCAGCAGCGTAGTGAGTGGAGAGACCCAGTACTTC. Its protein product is CASSVVSGETQYF.